One sample yielded the 6 T cell receptor beta chains listed below, sequenced in a study of CD8+ T cells in alopecia areata. Extracted RNA was reverse transcribed into cDNA, the sequencing template. TCRdb's table, derived via immunoSEQ multiplex PCR, lists solely in-frame clones and lacks some. The sample has 90,000 to 130,000 clones, around 59% seen once. The sequenced sample was CD8+ T cells sorted from blood. All receptors come from a human donor in good health.

The sample holds one count of this clone. V is TRBV27 and J is TRBJ2-3; TRBD2 agrees at 7 bases. This CDR3 spans 12 amino acids. J gave up 2 bases and V 11 bases, and 4 bases lay outside the gene matches. Germline CDR1 reads MNHEY; CDR2 reads SMNVEV (reference sequence). The CDR3: CAAGVITDTQYF. The CDR3 DNA reads as TGTGCCGCGGGGGTTATCACAGATACGCAGTATTTT.

V usage is TRBV5-6 and J usage is TRBJ1-1, with a tentative D call TRBD1 (6 bases). The CDR3 sequence is 13 residues long. Trimming stripped 0 bases from V and 6 bases from J, with 9 bases between. Per germline, CDR1 SGHDT and CDR2 YYEEEE. The CDR3 spells CASSLVTGSEAFF. For the CDR3, the DNA is TGTGCCAGCAGCTTGGTCACAGGGTCTGAAGCTTTCTTT.

The chain combines TRBV7-9 with TRBJ1-2; the D is unclear. This CDR3 region has 15 residues. Trimming cost V 2 bases and J 12 bases, with 22 bases left between them. Per germline, CDR1 SEHNR and CDR2 FQNEAQ (reference sequence). The CDR3: CASSLPGPATTQNTF. CDR3 sequence (DNA): TGTGCCAGCAGCTTACCCGGTCCTGCAACGACCCAAAACACCTTC.

This chain links TRBV6-5 with TRBJ2-5, with D possibly called TRBD1 or TRBD2 (5 bases each). Per the germline V gene, CDR1 is MNHEY and CDR2 is SVGAGI. V lost 0 bases and J lost 2, with 10 bases in between. The CDR3 spans 15 residues. DNA of the CDR3: TGTGCCAGCAGTTACTCTGGGACGGAGCAAGAGACCCAGTACTTC. Its protein is CASSYSGTEQETQYF.

The chain is built from TRBV29-1 and TRBJ2-7; D perhaps matches TRBD1 (5 bases). This CDR3 contains 13 residues. Germline CDR1 reads SQVTM; CDR2 reads ANQGSEA. V was trimmed by 3 bases and J by 0 bases, leaving 9 bases between them. DNA of the CDR3: TGCAGCGTTGAGTTGACAGACTCCTACGAGCAGTACTTC. This codes for CSVELTDSYEQYF.

The chain employs TRBV29-1 and TRBJ2-1; maybe TRBD1 (6 bases). The germline V gene has CDR1 SQVTM and CDR2 ANQGSEA. V was pared by 3 bases and J by 0 bases, with 15 bases between. The CDR3 consists of 16 residues. The CDR3 bases are TGCAGCGTTGAGTCCCAGGGGCGCAACTCCTACAATGAGCAGTTCTTC. Translating gives CSVESQGRNSYNEQFF.